The rows below give T cell receptor beta chains drawn from one sample of a study of glioma-infiltrating T cells after dendritic cell vaccination. Method: immunoSEQ multiplex PCR; TCRdb's copy keeps in-frame clones and lacks some. This table holds 95,000 or so clones, roughly 84% found once. Sample: blood, taken before dendritic cell vaccination. Source of these receptors: a human donor with glioblastoma. Both conserved end residues are part of each CDR3. D genes are given only for firm matches. Not all rows give a size; the values are once, few, many and, for expanded clones, a class.

NA	TRBV9	TRBJ2-1	TRBD2	CASSVAREGNEQFF	TGTGCCAGCAGCGTAGCGCGGGAGGGCAATGAGCAGTTCTTC
NA	TRBV5-1	TRBJ2-3	NA	CASSLGRQDTQYF	TGCGCCAGCAGCTTGGGGAGGCAGGATACGCAGTATTTT
NA	TRBV6-1	TRBJ2-3	TRBD1	CASSQDRVADTQYF	TGTGCCAGCAGTCAAGACAGGGTCGCAGATACGCAGTATTTT
NA	TRBV19	TRBJ1-4	TRBD1	CASSPFRTGVEKLFF	TGTGCCAGTAGTCCCTTTCGGACAGGGGTGGAAAAACTGTTTTTT
NA	TRBV18	TRBJ2-7	TRBD1	CASSPNRGEGYEQYF	TGTGCCAGCTCACCAAACAGGGGAGAGGGCTACGAGCAGTACTTC
once	TRBV30	TRBJ1-2	NA	CAWRQSLGSDGYTF	TGTGCCTGGCGACAGTCCCTCGGAAGCGATGGCTACACCTTC
NA	TRBV2	TRBJ2-1	NA	CASSNRAEQFF	TGTGCCAGCAGCAACAGGGCTGAGCAGTTCTTC
few	TRBV11-2	TRBJ1-4	NA	CASSLFLSGFANEKLFF	TGTGCCAGCAGCTTATTCCTCTCGGGGTTCGCTAATGAAAAACTGTTTTTT
NA	TRBV7-2	TRBJ2-1	TRBD2	CASSLRREPYNEQFF	TGTGCCAGCAGCTTGCGGCGGGAGCCTTACAATGAGCAGTTCTTC
NA	TRBV5-1	TRBJ2-2	TRBD1	CASGRGSTNTGELFF	TGCGCCAGTGGCAGGGGGTCTACGAACACCGGGGAGCTGTTTTTT
NA	TRBV6-1	TRBJ1-5	NA	CASSTGRVSNQPQHF	TGTGCCAGCAGTACGGGCAGGGTAAGCAATCAGCCCCAGCATTTT
once	TRBV6-5	TRBJ1-5	NA	CASRRTSLHQPQHF	TGTGCCAGCAGGAGGACTAGTCTCCATCAGCCCCAGCATTTT
NA	TRBV5-8	TRBJ1-5	NA	CASSLDGTADQPQHF	TGTGCCAGCAGCTTGGATGGAACAGCAGATCAGCCCCAGCATTTT
NA	TRBV29-1	TRBJ1-4	NA	CSVSRGGNEKLFF	TGCAGCGTTTCGAGGGGAGGGAATGAAAAACTGTTTTTT
NA	TRBV4-1	TRBJ1-2	NA	CASSQALYGYTF	TGCGCCAGCAGCCAAGCCCTCTATGGCTACACCTTC
NA	TRBV15	TRBJ1-5	TRBD1	CATSQDRAPQPQHF	TGTGCCACCAGCCAAGACAGGGCACCCCAGCCCCAGCATTTT
NA	TRBV7-2	TRBJ1-1	TRBD1	CASSKDRAMMNTEAFF	TGTGCCAGCAGTAAGGACAGGGCCATGATGAACACTGAAGCTTTCTTT
NA	TRBV11-2	TRBJ2-7	NA	CASSLGQFYEQYF	TGTGCCAGCAGCTTAGGACAGTTCTACGAGCAGTACTTC
once	TRBV11-1	TRBJ1-1	TRBD1	CASSSIGTGSYTEAFF	TGTGCCAGCAGCTCCATCGGGACAGGGAGTTACACTGAAGCTTTCTTT
NA	TRBV2	TRBJ2-3	TRBD2	CASSAPGLAGEFFTDTQYF	TGTGCCAGCAGTGCTCCGGGACTAGCGGGAGAGTTTTTCACAGATACGCAGTATTTT
NA	TRBV18	TRBJ1-1	NA	CASSPSGGMNTEAFF	TGTGCCAGCTCACCATCGGGAGGGATGAACACTGAAGCTTTCTTT
NA	TRBV5-1	TRBJ2-7	NA	CASSLSSYEQYF	TGCGCCAGCAGCTTATCTAGCTACGAGCAGTACTTC
few	TRBV2	TRBJ2-3	TRBD1	CASRTGVDTQYF	TGTGCCAGCAGGACAGGGGTAGATACGCAGTATTTT
NA	TRBV13	TRBJ1-6	NA	CASSRTDSHSPLHF	TGTGCCAGCAGCCGGACGGACTCCCATTCACCCCTCCACTTT
NA	TRBV7-2	TRBJ1-5	NA	CASSPFVPASNQPQHF	TGTGCCAGCAGCCCATTTGTTCCCGCGAGCAATCAGCCCCAGCATTTT
NA	TRBV6-1	TRBJ2-1	NA	CASIFSLTYNEQFF	TGTGCCAGCATTTTCTCCCTTACCTACAATGAGCAGTTCTTC
NA	TRBV29-1	TRBJ2-5	TRBD2	CSVEFGGAETQYF	TGCAGCGTTGAATTCGGGGGGGCAGAGACCCAGTACTTC
NA	TRBV5-6	TRBJ2-3	TRBD1	CASSTGGAGDTQYF	TGTGCCAGCAGCACAGGGGGCGCGGGAGATACGCAGTATTTT
NA	TRBV15	TRBJ2-7	NA	CATSRVQGAGYEQYF	TGTGCCACCAGCAGAGTACAAGGGGCCGGATACGAGCAGTACTTC